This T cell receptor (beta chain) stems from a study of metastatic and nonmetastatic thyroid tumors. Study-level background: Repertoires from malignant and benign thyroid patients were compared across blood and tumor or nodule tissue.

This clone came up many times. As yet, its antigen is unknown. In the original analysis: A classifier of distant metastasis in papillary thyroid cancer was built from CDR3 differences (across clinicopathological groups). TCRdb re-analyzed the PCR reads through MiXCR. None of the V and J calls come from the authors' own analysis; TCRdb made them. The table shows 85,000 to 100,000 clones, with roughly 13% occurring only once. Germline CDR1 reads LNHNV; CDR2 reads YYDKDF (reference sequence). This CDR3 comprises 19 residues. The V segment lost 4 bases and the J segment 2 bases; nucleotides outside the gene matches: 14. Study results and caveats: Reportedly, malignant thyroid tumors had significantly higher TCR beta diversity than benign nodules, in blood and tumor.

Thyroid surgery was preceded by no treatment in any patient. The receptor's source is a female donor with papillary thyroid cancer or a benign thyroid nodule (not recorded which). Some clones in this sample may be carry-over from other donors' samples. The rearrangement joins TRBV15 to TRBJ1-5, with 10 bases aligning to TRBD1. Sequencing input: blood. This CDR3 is CATSTDRGQGRIGNQPQHF. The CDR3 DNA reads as TGTGCCACCAGCACAGACAGGGGGCAGGGTCGAATAGGCAATCAGCCCCAGCATTTT.